This T cell receptor (beta chain) is from a study of molecular identifiers for immune sequencing clone quantification. General study results and limits: Clonotypes topping 20 RNA copies carried over 97% of effector molecules but under 1% of naive ones.

This clonotype was counted at least ten times. Its target is unknown. TCRdb analysed the PCR reads with MiXCR anew, one entry per CDR3 protein. Here the sample spans more than 250,000 distinct CDR3 sequences, about 21% being singletons. Germline assignment: CDR1 SGHVS and CDR2 FQNEAQ. This CDR3 has 15 amino acids. Trimming shortened V by 1 base and J by 1 base, and 10 bases separated the two germline ends. The chain joins TRBV7-8 to TRBJ2-5; D gene unclear. Sequencing input: naive CD8+ T cells from blood, with Jurkat cell RNA spiked in. Stated subset: FACS-sorted CD8+CD4-CCR7+CD45RA+ naive T cells. This clonotype was sampled from a human donor in good health. Some libraries in this study had Jurkat cell RNA spiked in. CDR3: CASSLDPMVQETQYF. The CDR3 DNA reads as TGTGCCAGCAGCTTAGACCCTATGGTCCAAGAGACCCAGTACTTC. Variable domain in full (rest from reference TRBV7-8 and TRBJ2-5): GAGVSQSPRYKVAKRGQDVALRCDPISGHVSLFWYQQALGQGPEFLTYFQNEAQLDKSGLPSDRFFAERPEGSVSTLKIQRTQQEDSAVYLCASSLDPMVQETQYFGPGTRLLVL.